This T cell receptor beta chain was sequenced in a study of cytomegalovirus exposure and HLA in healthy donors. Study-level findings and limits: The only immune exposure information that was available was CMV serostatus. In presence/absence analyses, roughly uniform sequencing depth across donors was assumed.

CDR1 SNHLY and CDR2 FYNNEI come from the germline V gene. This CDR3 contains 16 residues. V gave up 5 bases and J gave up 0 bases, with 14 bases separating them. A word on this clone: The antigen is not known.

The PCR used 60 Vbeta and 13 Jbeta primers. As processed by the authors: A later analysis tallied about 80 million unique TCR beta chains, 9 million to 12 million of them shared. The table came from immunoSEQ multiplex PCR; TCRdb's copy has only in-frame clones and leaves some out. V and J calls and clone size follow that table, whereas D and trimming were derived from the DNA. The data show under 200,000 clones, more than 75% seen once. The sequence was collected from a girl between 5 and 17 years old in good health and CMV-seropositive. The sequenced sample was PBMCs. V gene TRBV2 combines with J gene TRBJ2-4; tentative D call: TRBD1 (6 bases). The CDR3 sequence is CASSTRQALAKNIQYF. The CDR3 coding sequence is TGTGCCAGCAGTACCCGACAGGCGTTAGCCAAAAACATTCAGTACTTC.